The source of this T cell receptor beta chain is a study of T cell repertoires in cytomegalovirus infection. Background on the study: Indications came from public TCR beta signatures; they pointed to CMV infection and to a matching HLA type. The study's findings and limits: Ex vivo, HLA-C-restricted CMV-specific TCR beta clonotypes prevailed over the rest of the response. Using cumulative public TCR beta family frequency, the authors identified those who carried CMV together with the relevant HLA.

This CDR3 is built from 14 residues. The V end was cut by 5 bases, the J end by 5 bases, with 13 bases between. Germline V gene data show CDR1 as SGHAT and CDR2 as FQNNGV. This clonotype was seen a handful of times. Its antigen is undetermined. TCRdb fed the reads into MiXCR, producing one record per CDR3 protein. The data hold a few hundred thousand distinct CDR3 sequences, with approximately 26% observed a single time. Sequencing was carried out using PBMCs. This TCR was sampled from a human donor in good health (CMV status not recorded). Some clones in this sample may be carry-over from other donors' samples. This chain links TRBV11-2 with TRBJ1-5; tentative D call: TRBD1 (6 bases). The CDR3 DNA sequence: TGTGCCAGCAGCCGCACAGGGATCTATCAGCCCCAGCATTTT. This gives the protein CASSRTGIYQPQHF.